This TCR beta chain was documented in a study of OX40 agonist ivuxolimab in advanced cancers. Findings of the study overall: Still undetermined is the antigen specificity of the expanded peripheral T cells. Dosing at 0.1 to 3.0 mg/kg was accompanied by clonal expansion of CD4+ and CD8+ blood T cells by week 6. Clonal expansion was among the lowest in partial responders at 0.1-3.0 mg/kg, especially CD8+.

Germline V lookup: CDR1 LNHDA, CDR2 SQIVND (reference sequence). The CDR3 length is 13 residues. V lost 5 bases, J lost 4 bases, and 11 bases lay in between. This table comes from immunoSEQ multiplex PCR, and its TCRdb copy is limited to in-frame clones, with some not included. Here the sample spans fewer than 50,000 clones, about three quarters being singletons. With respect to this clone: What it binds is unknown.

The origin of this receptor is an adult with an advanced solid tumor such as melanoma, head and neck, liver or kidney cancer. The V gene is TRBV19, the J gene TRBJ1-1, with a possible D match to TRBD1 (6 bases). Sequencing used CD4+ or CD8+ T cells sorted from blood, obtained in a trial of the OX40 agonist ivuxolimab. The CDR3 sequence is CASSPQGSTEAFF. CDR3 nucleotides: TGTGCCAGTAGTCCTCAGGGGTCCACTGAAGCTTTCTTT.